The rows below give T cell receptor beta chains drawn from one sample of a study of Ad26.COV2.S vaccination and SARS-CoV-2 variants. Assay used: immunoSEQ multiplex PCR; TCRdb lists only in-frame clones, some missing. The table lists about 350,000 clones, approximately 86% of them singletons. The sequencing used peripheral blood, collected in a trial of Ad26.COV2.S vaccine versus placebo. These receptors were obtained from a person between 18 and 65 years old who received the Ad26.COV2.S COVID-19 vaccine or a placebo. CDR3s include the opening cysteine and the closing phenylalanine or tryptophan. Each record gives: D gene, J gene, clone size, V gene, CDR3 DNA, CDR3 protein. A D gene is named only where the DNA matches it firmly. Not every row has a clone size; where given, it reads once, few, many or a size class.

>NA|TRBJ1-1|few|TRBV27
TGTGCCAGCAGTTTCGTCCTAAACACTGAAGCTTTCTTT
CASSFVLNTEAFF
>TRBD1|TRBJ1-2|NA|TRBV2
TGTGCCAGCAGTCCACAGGGGGCGGGGTATGGCTACACCTTC
CASSPQGAGYGYTF
>TRBD1|TRBJ1-5|NA|TRBV19
TGTGCCAGTAGTCATGGGACAGGGCTAGATCAGCCCCAGCATTTT
CASSHGTGLDQPQHF
>NA|TRBJ2-5|NA|TRBV5-4
TGTGCCAGCAGCTTCAGAGAGACCCAGTACTTC
CASSFRETQYF
>NA|TRBJ1-2|NA|TRBV7-2
TGTGCCAGCAGCTACCATACGTCCGGCTACACCTTC
CASSYHTSGYTF
>NA|TRBJ1-2|NA|TRBV6-5
TGTGCCAGCAGTTACTCAGCCGGGACACGGGGCTACACCTTC
CASSYSAGTRGYTF
>TRBD2|TRBJ2-2|once|TRBV28
TGTGCCAGCAGTTCCGAGGCAGCGGGAGGTACCGCCGGGGAGCTGTTTTTT
CASSSEAAGGTAGELFF
>NA|TRBJ1-1|NA|TRBV9
TGTGCCAGCAGCGTAGCAGGGACTTTAGGCACTGAAGCTTTCTTT
CASSVAGTLGTEAFF
>NA|TRBJ1-1|NA|TRBV3-1/TRBV3-2
TGTGCCAGCAGCCAAGATTCCGGCCGAAGGGCTTTCTTT
CASSQDSGRRAFF
>NA|TRBJ2-7|NA|TRBV4-2
TGTGCCAGCAGCCGAGGAATGGACCCGTCAGGATACGAGCAGTACTTC
CASSRGMDPSGYEQYF
>NA|TRBJ1-1|NA|TRBV5-1
TGCGCCAGCAGCCTAGTCCCAAGAGGGTTGGTCACTGAAGCTTTCTTT
CASSLVPRGLVTEAFF
>NA|TRBJ2-7|NA|TRBV4-3
TGCGCCAGCAGCCAAGATACCCTCGACGGATACTCCTACGAGCAGTACTTC
CASSQDTLDGYSYEQYF
>TRBD2|TRBJ2-7|NA|TRBV28
TGTGCCAGCAGTTTCCCCTCCCGACTAGCGGGAGGGAACGAGCAGTACTTC
CASSFPSRLAGGNEQYF
>TRBD1|TRBJ1-1|NA|TRBV19
TGTGCCAGTAGTAGCCATTCAGGGGGGAACACTGAAGCTTTCTTT
CASSSHSGGNTEAFF
>NA|TRBJ1-5|NA|TRBV2
TGTGCCAGCAGCCCCGAGAGGTTAGATGTGTGGCAGCCCCAGCATTTT
CASSPERLDVWQPQHF
>TRBD1|TRBJ1-5|few|TRBV28
TGTGCCAGCAGCTACAGGGGGGTAAATCAGCCCCAGCATTTT
CASSYRGVNQPQHF
>TRBD1|TRBJ2-7|NA|TRBV11-2
TGTGCCAGCAGCTTACGTTCGAAGACAGGGTCCCAGTACGAGCAGTACTTC
CASSLRSKTGSQYEQYF
>NA|TRBJ1-2|NA|TRBV3-1/TRBV3-2
TGTGCCAGCAGCCAGAACAGTAACTATGGCTACACCTTC
CASSQNSNYGYTF
>TRBD1|TRBJ2-5|NA|TRBV14
TGTGCCAGCAGCCAAGGGGGACAGTGGGGCCCATCAGGAGAGACCCAGTACTTC
CASSQGGQWGPSGETQYF
>TRBD1|TRBJ1-3|NA|TRBV3-1/TRBV3-2
TGTGCCAGCACTATACAGGGGGTCGATGGAAACACCATATATTTT
CASTIQGVDGNTIYF
>NA|TRBJ2-3|NA|TRBV9
TGTGCCAGCAGCGTAGTCGGGGCCCTCACAGATACGCAGTATTTT
CASSVVGALTDTQYF
>NA|TRBJ1-1|few|TRBV4-3
TGCGCCAGCAGCCCTAGGACAGAAAACACTGAAGCTTTCTTT
CASSPRTENTEAFF
>NA|TRBJ2-1|NA|TRBV18
TGTGCCAGCTCACCAGGAGGGGAGGTCTACAATGAGCAGTTCTTC
CASSPGGEVYNEQFF
>NA|TRBJ1-1|once|TRBV19
TGTGCCAGTAGTATAGGACAGACTATGAACACTGAAGCTTTCTTT
CASSIGQTMNTEAFF
>TRBD2|TRBJ2-7|few|TRBV3-1/TRBV3-2
TGTGCCAGCAGCCAAGTCCTTGTCGGAGCGGGAAACGAGCAGTACTTC
CASSQVLVGAGNEQYF
>NA|TRBJ2-1|NA|TRBV4-2
TGTGCCAGCAGACCGGACTGGGTGAGTGAGCAGTTCTTC
CASRPDWVSEQFF
>NA|TRBJ2-5|NA|TRBV5-1
TGCGCCAGCAGCTTGGGAGGTGGTAGCAGCCAAGAGACCCAGTACTTC
CASSLGGGSSQETQYF
>NA|TRBJ2-5|NA|TRBV19
TGTGCCAGTAGTATAGACAGCCAAGAGACCCAGTACTTC
CASSIDSQETQYF
>NA|TRBJ2-5|few|TRBV30
TGTGCCTGGAGCGGACAGAGCGGTGGCGAGACCCAGTACTTC
CAWSGQSGGETQYF
>NA|TRBJ1-4|NA|TRBV28
TGTGCCAGCAGTTTACTACAGCAGTTAGGTGGTGAAAAACTGTTTTTT
CASSLLQQLGGEKLFF
>NA|TRBJ1-6|NA|TRBV28
TGTGCCAGCAGTTTGAGCCATTCACCCCTCCACTTT
CASSLSHSPLHF